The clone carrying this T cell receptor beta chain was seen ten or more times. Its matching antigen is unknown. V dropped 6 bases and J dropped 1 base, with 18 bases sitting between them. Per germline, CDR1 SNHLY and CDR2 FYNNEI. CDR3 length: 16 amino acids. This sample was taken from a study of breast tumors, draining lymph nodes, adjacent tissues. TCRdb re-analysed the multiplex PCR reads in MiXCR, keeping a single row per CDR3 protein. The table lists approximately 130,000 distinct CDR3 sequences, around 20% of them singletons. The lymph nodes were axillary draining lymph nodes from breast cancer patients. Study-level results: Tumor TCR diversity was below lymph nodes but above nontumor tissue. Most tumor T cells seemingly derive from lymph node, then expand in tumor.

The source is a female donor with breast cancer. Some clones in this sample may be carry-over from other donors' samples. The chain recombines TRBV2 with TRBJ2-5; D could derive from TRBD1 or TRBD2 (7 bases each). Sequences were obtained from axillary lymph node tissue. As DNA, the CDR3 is TGTGCCAGCAGCCTCCAGGGGGGAGGGTTCCAAGAGACCCAGTACTTC. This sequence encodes CASSLQGGGFQETQYF.